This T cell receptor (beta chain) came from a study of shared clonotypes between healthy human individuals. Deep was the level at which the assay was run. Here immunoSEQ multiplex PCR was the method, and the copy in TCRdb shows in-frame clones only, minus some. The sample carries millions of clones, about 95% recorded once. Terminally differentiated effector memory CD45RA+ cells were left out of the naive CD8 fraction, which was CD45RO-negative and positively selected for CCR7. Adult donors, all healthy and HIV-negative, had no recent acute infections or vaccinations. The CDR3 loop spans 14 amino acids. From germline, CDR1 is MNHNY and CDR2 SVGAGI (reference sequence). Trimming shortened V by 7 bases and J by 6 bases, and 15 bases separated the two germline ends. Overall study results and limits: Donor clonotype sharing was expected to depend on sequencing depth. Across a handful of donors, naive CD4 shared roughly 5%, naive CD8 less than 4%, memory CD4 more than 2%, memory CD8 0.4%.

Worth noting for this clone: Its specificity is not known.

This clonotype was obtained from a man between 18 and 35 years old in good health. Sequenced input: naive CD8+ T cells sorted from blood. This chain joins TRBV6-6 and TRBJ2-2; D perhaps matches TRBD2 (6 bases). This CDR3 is CASNVGGEAGELFF. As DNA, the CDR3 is TGTGCCAGCAATGTCGGAGGGGAGGCCGGGGAGCTGTTTTTT.